This TCR beta chain was sequenced in a study of blood T cell repertoires in COVID-19. In its sample, this clone was seen once. The J segment lost 3 bases and the V segment lost 6 bases, leaving 0 bases of the junction unmatched. This CDR3 spans 13 amino acids. Germline V CDR1 and CDR2: MNHEY, SVGAGI. Method: immunoSEQ multiplex PCR; TCRdb's copy keeps in-frame clones and lacks some. The sample carries over 70,000 clones, roughly 80% recorded once. This chain links TRBV6-5 with TRBJ2-3; TRBD2 matches at 10 bases. Sequencing was done on a sample of peripheral blood. The source of this sequence is a woman in her seventies with acute or convalescent COVID-19. The CDR3 DNA sequence: TGTGCCAGCAGGACTAGCGGGACAGATACGCAGTATTTT. Its translation is CASRTSGTDTQYF.